The T cell receptor (beta chain) under discussion was sequenced for a study of T cell repertoires in cytomegalovirus infection. Study-level information: Indications of both CMV infection and matching HLA type were provided by public TCR beta signatures.

Findings of the study overall: The study identified carriers of CMV plus the relevant HLA from cumulative public TCR beta family frequency.

A remark on this clonotype: What it recognizes is unknown.

TCRdb itself ran the reads through MiXCR, one entry per CDR3 protein. The sample includes around 550,000 distinct CDR3 sequences, approximately 26% of them seen just once. Per germline, CDR1 WNHNN and CDR2 SYGVQD (reference sequence). Trimming removed 4 bases at V and 4 bases at J, with 3 bases between. The CDR3 has 11 residues. The receptor was isolated from a human donor in good health (CMV status not recorded). Some clones in this sample may be carry-over from other donors' samples. The V and J genes are TRBV10-1 and TRBJ2-3, with D unclear. Sequencing used PBMCs. CDR3 DNA: TGCGCCAGCAGTGTGGCAGATACGCAGTATTTT. Translating it yields CASSVADTQYF.